This T cell receptor beta chain derives from a study of blood T cell repertoires in COVID-19. Sequencing used immunoSEQ multiplex PCR; TCRdb keeps in-frame clones, though not all of them. The sample includes about 110,000 clones, about nine tenths of them seen just once. CDR3 length: 17 residues. V was pared by 2 bases and J by 1 base, with 12 bases between. The germline V gene encodes CDR1 MDHEN and CDR2 SYDVKM. This receptor was taken from a woman aged 50 to 60 with acute or convalescent COVID-19. V and J are TRBV28 and TRBJ1-6; TRBD1 might be the D (6 bases). The sequencing sample was made of peripheral blood. The CDR3 nucleotides read TGTGCCAGCAGTTTACCAGGGGCAAGTTCCTATAATTCACCCCTCCACTTT. It codes for CASSLPGASSYNSPLHF.